This T cell receptor beta chain was sequenced during a study of OX40 agonist ivuxolimab in advanced cancers. Across the study: About 40% of patients had received prior checkpoint inhibitor therapy.

Trimming removed 4 bases at V and 1 base at J, with 15 bases between. The CDR3 runs 16 residues. The germline V gene has CDR1 MGHRA and CDR2 YSYEKL. Profiled with immunoSEQ multiplex PCR; TCRdb holds only in-frame clones, not every one. Of 60,000 or so clones listed, over 75% were seen once; the top ten hold 11%. The V call is TRBV4-1, the J call TRBJ2-3; D is possibly TRBD1 or TRBD2 (5 bases each). This receptor was taken from an adult with an advanced solid tumor such as melanoma, head and neck, liver or kidney cancer. The sample here was CD4+ or CD8+ T cells sorted from blood, taken in a trial of the OX40 agonist ivuxolimab. The CDR3 DNA reads TGCGCCAGCAGCCGGGGACCCCAGAGGGGCACAGATACGCAGTATTTT. Protein product: CASSRGPQRGTDTQYF.